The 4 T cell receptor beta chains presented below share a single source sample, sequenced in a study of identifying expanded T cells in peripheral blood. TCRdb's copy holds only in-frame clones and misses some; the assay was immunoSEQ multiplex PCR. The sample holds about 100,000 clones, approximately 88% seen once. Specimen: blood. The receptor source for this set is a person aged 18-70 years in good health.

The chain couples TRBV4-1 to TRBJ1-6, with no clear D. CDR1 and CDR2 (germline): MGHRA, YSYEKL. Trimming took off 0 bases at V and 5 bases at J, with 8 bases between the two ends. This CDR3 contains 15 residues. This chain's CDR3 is CASSQERKNNSPLHF. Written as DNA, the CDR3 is TGCGCCAGCAGCCAAGAACGGAAAAATAATTCACCCCTCCACTTT.

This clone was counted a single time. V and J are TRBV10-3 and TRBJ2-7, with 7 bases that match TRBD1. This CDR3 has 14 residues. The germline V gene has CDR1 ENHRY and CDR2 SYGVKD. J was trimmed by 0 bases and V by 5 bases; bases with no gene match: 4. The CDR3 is CAISPGTASYEQYF. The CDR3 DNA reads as TGTGCCATCAGTCCCGGGACAGCCTCCTACGAGCAGTACTTC.

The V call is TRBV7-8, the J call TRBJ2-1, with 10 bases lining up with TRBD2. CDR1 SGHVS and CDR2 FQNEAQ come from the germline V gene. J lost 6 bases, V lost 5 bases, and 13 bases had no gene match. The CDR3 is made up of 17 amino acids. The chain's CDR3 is CASSRQSGGLAINEQFF. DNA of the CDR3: TGTGCCAGCAGCCGGCAGAGCGGGGGACTAGCGATCAATGAGCAGTTCTTC.

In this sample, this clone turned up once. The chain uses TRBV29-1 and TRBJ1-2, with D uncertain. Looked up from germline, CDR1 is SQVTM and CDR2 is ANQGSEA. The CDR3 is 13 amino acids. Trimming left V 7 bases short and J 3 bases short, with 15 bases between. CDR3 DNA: TGCAGCGCCCGAAGAGGCGCCGACTATGGCTACACCTTC. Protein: CSARRGADYGYTF.